This entry lists 10 T cell receptor beta chains sequenced from one sample in a study of CD8 T cells in Susac syndrome. The RNA, roughly 0.45 to 1 ug, was put through reverse transcription using random hexamers. TCRdb re-called the immunoSEQ multiplex PCR reads with MiXCR, one entry per CDR3 protein. The table includes 160,000 or so distinct CDR3 sequences, about 95% detected once. What was sequenced was CD4+ T cells from PBMCs. The receptors derive from a human donor with Susac syndrome.

The rearrangement joins TRBV20-1 to TRBJ1-1, with 7 bases matching TRBD1. This CDR3 spans 14 amino acids. Trimming removed 4 bases from V and 3 bases from J; junction bases left unmatched: 8. Germline loops: CDR1 DFQATT, CDR2 SNEGSKA (reference sequence). Written as DNA, the CDR3 is TGCAGTGCTAAGGTGAGACAGGGAGACACTGAAGCTTTCTTT. Translating it yields CSAKVRQGDTEAFF.

This clonotype was observed a handful of times. The chain links TRBV19 to TRBJ2-1; no reliable D call. The CDR3 loop spans 12 amino acids. From germline, CDR1 is LNHDA and CDR2 SQIVND (reference sequence). V lost 5 bases, J lost 5 bases, and 7 bases lay in between. The DNA for the CDR3 is TGTGCCAGTAGTCCCCGGAACAATGAGCAGTTCTTC. Its protein product is CASSPRNNEQFF.

The chain links TRBV7-9 to TRBJ2-7, with D possibly TRBD2 on 5 matching bases. Per germline, CDR1 SEHNR and CDR2 FQNEAQ (reference sequence). The CDR3 is made up of 14 amino acids. The germline V and J ends were trimmed by 6 bases and 7 bases, with 19 bases remaining between them. The CDR3 loop is CASSFRTPALEQYF. The CDR3 region has the DNA TGTGCCAGCAGTTTCAGGACTCCCGCTCTGGAGCAGTACTTC. Looking up the rest from reference TRBV7-9 and TRBJ2-7 gives the full variable domain: DTGVSQNPRHKITKRGQNVTFRCDPISEHNRLYWYRQTLGQGPEFLTYFQNEAQLEKSRLLSDRFSAERPKGSFSTLEIQRTEQGDSAMYLCASSFRTPALEQYFGPGTRLTVT.

This chain connects TRBV7-8 to TRBJ2-5; TRBD2 aligns across 9 bases. J gave up 5 bases and V 2 bases, and 6 bases lay outside the gene matches. CDR3 length: 15 amino acids. In germline, CDR1 is SGHVS, CDR2 FQNEAQ. CDR3 loop: CASSLRLAGRETQYF. In nucleotides, the CDR3 is TGTGCCAGCAGCTTAAGGCTAGCGGGGAGGGAGACCCAGTACTTC. Based on the CDR3 plus reference TRBV7-8 and TRBJ2-5, the full variable domain is GAGVSQSPRYKVAKRGQDVALRCDPISGHVSLFWYQQALGQGPEFLTYFQNEAQLDKSGLPSDRFFAERPEGSVSTLKIQRTQQEDSAVYLCASSLRLAGRETQYFGPGTRLLVL.

The chain has TRBV14 and TRBJ1-5; D remains ambiguous. There are 13 residues in the CDR3. The germline gives CDR1 SGHDN, CDR2 FVKESK. Trimming took 4 bases from V and 3 from J, leaving 7 bases between them. CDR3 bases: TGTGCCAGCAGCCGGAGCCTCAATCAGCCCCAGCATTTT. Protein: CASSRSLNQPQHF.

In this sample, this clonotype turned up once. This chain joins TRBV29-1 and TRBJ2-3; D remains ambiguous. Germline V CDR1 and CDR2: SQVTM, ANQGSEA. This CDR3 has 13 amino acids. V dropped 4 bases and J dropped 6 bases, with 14 bases sitting between them. As DNA, the CDR3 is TGCAGCGTTGGTAATGTGGGCCCTGATACGCAGTATTTT. This codes for CSVGNVGPDTQYF.

The V and J genes are TRBV9 and TRBJ2-2, with TRBD2 matching 7 bases. The junction had 5 bases not matched to a gene; V was cut back by 4 bases and J by 5 bases. The CDR3 extends over 14 amino acids. Germline assignment: CDR1 SGDLS and CDR2 YYNGEE. The CDR3 coding sequence is TGTGCCAGCAGCCTAGCGGATCGGACCGGGGAGCTGTTTTTT. Its translation is CASSLADRTGELFF.

The rearrangement uses TRBV6-5 and TRBJ1-2; D uncertain. Germline lookup yields CDR1 MNHEY and CDR2 SVGAGI. V lost 9 bases and J lost 4, with 12 bases in between. This CDR3 is 12 amino acids long. DNA of the CDR3: TGTGCCAGTCAGTCTTCGGGCTATGGCTACACCTTC. Translated, it gives CASQSSGYGYTF.

This clonotype has a single count. This chain connects TRBV5-4 to TRBJ2-1, with 9 bases aligning to TRBD1. V lost 3 bases, J lost 9 bases, and 7 bases stayed unmatched. CDR1 is SGHNT, CDR2 YYREEE, per germline (reference sequence). The CDR3 spans 14 residues. The CDR3 protein is CASSSATGGGEQFF. CDR3 sequence (DNA): TGTGCCAGCAGCTCCGCGACAGGGGGAGGTGAGCAGTTCTTC. Looking up the rest from reference TRBV5-4 and TRBJ2-1 gives the full variable domain: ETGVTQSPTHLIKTRGQQVTLRCSSQSGHNTVSWYQQALGQGPQFIFQYYREEENGRGNFPPRFSGLQFPNYSSELNVNALELDDSALYLCASSSATGGGEQFFGPGTRLTVL.

The chain has TRBV5-1 and TRBJ1-1; no definite D call. Trimming cost V 0 bases and J 7 bases, with 13 bases left between them. Germline V gene lookup returns CDR1 SGHRS and CDR2 YFSETQ. This CDR3 comprises 14 residues. DNA of the CDR3: TGCGCCAGCAGCTTGGCTGTCGGGAGTATTGAAGCTTTCTTT. The encoded protein is CASSLAVGSIEAFF. The variable domain in full, completed from reference TRBV5-1 and TRBJ1-1, reads KAGVTQTPRYLIKTRGQQVTLSCSPISGHRSVSWYQQTPGQGLQFLFEYFSETQRNKGNFPGRFSGRQFSNSRSEMNVSTLELGDSALYLCASSLAVGSIEAFFGQGTRLTVV.